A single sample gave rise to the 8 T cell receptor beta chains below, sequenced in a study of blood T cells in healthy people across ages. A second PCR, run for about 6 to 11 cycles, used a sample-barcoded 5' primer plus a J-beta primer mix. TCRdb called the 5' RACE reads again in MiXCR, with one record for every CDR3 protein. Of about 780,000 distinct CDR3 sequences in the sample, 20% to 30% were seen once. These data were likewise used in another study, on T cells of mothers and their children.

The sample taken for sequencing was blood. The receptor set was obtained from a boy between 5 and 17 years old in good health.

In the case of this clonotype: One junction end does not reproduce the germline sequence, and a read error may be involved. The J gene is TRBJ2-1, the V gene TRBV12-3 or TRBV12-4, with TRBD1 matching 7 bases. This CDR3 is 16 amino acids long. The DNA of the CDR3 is TGTGCCGGCAGCCGAACTGGAGACGCAGGGGGCAATGAGCAGTTCTTC. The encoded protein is CAGSRTGDAGGNEQFF.

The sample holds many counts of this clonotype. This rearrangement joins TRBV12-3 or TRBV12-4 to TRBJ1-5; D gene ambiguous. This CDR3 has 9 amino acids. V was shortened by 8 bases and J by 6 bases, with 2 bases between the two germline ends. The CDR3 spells CASGQPQHF. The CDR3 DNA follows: TGTGCCAGCGGTCAGCCCCAGCATTTT.

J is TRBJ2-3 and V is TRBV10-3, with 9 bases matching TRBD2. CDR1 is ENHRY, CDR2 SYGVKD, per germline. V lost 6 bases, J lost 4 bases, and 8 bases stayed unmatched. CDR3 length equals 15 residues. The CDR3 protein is CAISSGLAGPDTQYF. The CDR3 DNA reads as TGTGCCATCAGCTCGGGCCTAGCGGGGCCAGATACGCAGTATTTT.

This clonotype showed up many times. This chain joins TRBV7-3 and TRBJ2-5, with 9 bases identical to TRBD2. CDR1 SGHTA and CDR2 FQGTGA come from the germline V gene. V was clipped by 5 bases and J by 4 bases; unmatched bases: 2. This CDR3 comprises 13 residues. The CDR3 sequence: CASSLSGGETQYF. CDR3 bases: TGTGCCAGCAGCCTTAGCGGGGGAGAGACCCAGTACTTC.

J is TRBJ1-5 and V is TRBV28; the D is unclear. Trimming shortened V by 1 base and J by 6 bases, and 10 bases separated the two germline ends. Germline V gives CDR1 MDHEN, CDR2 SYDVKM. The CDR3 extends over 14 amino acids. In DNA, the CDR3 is TGTGCCAGCAGTTTATTCGGTACGGTTCAGCCCCAGCATTTT. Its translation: CASSLFGTVQPQHF.

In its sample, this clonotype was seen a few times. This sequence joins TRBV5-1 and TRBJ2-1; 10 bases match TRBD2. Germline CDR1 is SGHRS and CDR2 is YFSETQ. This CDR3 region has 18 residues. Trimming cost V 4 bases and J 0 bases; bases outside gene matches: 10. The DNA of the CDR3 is TGCGCCAGCAGCCACGGTACTAGCGGGAAGAGCTCCTACAATGAGCAGTTCTTC. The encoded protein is CASSHGTSGKSSYNEQFF.

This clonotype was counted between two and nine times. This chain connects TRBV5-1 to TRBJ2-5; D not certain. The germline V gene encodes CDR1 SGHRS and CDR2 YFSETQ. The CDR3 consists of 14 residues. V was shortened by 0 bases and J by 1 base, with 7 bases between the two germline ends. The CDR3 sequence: CASSLGAVQETQYF. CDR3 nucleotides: TGCGCCAGCAGCTTGGGGGCCGTCCAAGAGACCCAGTACTTC.

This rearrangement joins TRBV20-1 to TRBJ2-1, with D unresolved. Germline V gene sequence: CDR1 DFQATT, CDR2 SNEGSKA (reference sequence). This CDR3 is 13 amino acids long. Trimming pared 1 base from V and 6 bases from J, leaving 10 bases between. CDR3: CSARVPGSNEQFF. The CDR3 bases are TGCAGTGCTAGAGTACCGGGTAGCAATGAGCAGTTCTTC.